These T cell receptor beta chains were read from a single sample in a study of Ad26.COV2.S vaccination and SARS-CoV-2 variants. Profiled with immunoSEQ multiplex PCR; TCRdb holds only in-frame clones, not every one. Of approximately 300,000 clones listed, around 84% were seen once; the top ten hold roughly 2.1%. This material consisted of peripheral blood, taken in a trial of Ad26.COV2.S vaccine versus placebo. The receptors originated from a person aged 18-65 years who received the Ad26.COV2.S COVID-19 vaccine or a placebo. The CDR3 runs from the conserved cysteine through the conserved F or W. Each record gives: CDR3 protein, CDR3 DNA, clone size, D gene, V gene, J gene. D genes are given only for firm matches. Clone size is stated in some rows and not others, as once, few, many or a class when expanded.

cdr3_aa: CASSFDRGGETQYF; cdr3_nt: TGTGCCAGCAGTTTTGACAGGGGTGGGGAGACCCAGTACTTC; clone_size: .; d_call: TRBD1; v_call: TRBV27; j_call: TRBJ2-5
cdr3_aa: CASSPDHSRETQYF; cdr3_nt: TGTGCCAGCAGCCCTGACCATAGCCGGGAGACCCAGTACTTC; clone_size: once; d_call: .; v_call: TRBV7-2; j_call: TRBJ2-5
cdr3_aa: CASSPPRARDYSGNTIYF; cdr3_nt: TGTGCCAGCAGCCCTCCCAGGGCCCGGGACTACTCTGGAAACACCATATATTTT; clone_size: few; d_call: .; v_call: TRBV3-1/TRBV3-2; j_call: TRBJ1-3
cdr3_aa: CASSLWMGAGVPEAFF; cdr3_nt: TGCGCCAGCAGCCTTTGGATGGGGGCGGGGGTCCCTGAAGCTTTCTTT; clone_size: .; d_call: .; v_call: TRBV5-1; j_call: TRBJ1-1
cdr3_aa: CASSGGLSPGKLFF; cdr3_nt: TGTGCCAGCAGCGGGGGGCTCTCGCCCGGAAAACTGTTTTTT; clone_size: .; d_call: .; v_call: TRBV9; j_call: TRBJ1-4
cdr3_aa: CASSMGQGWSDTQYF; cdr3_nt: TGCGCCAGCAGCATGGGACAGGGTTGGTCAGATACGCAGTATTTT; clone_size: .; d_call: TRBD1; v_call: TRBV5-1; j_call: TRBJ2-3
cdr3_aa: CASSSNPDRVGGNTIYF; cdr3_nt: TGTGCCAGCAGCTCAAACCCCGACAGGGTTGGGGGAAACACCATATATTTT; clone_size: .; d_call: TRBD1; v_call: TRBV5-4; j_call: TRBJ1-3
cdr3_aa: CASSYGSMNTEAFF; cdr3_nt: TGTGCCAGCAGTTACGGAAGCATGAACACTGAAGCTTTCTTT; clone_size: .; d_call: .; v_call: TRBV6-5; j_call: TRBJ1-1
cdr3_aa: CASSGRGGRQETQYF; cdr3_nt: TGTGCCAGCAGCGGCCGAGGAGGACGGCAAGAGACCCAGTACTTC; clone_size: .; d_call: .; v_call: TRBV9; j_call: TRBJ2-5
cdr3_aa: CASSVGLAAGDTQYF; cdr3_nt: TGTGCCAGCAGCGTAGGACTAGCTGCTGGAGATACGCAGTATTTT; clone_size: .; d_call: TRBD2; v_call: TRBV9; j_call: TRBJ2-3
cdr3_aa: CASSLGLSSGYNEQFF; cdr3_nt: TGCGCCAGCAGCTTGGGCCTGAGTAGTGGGTACAATGAGCAGTTCTTC; clone_size: .; d_call: .; v_call: TRBV5-1; j_call: TRBJ2-1
cdr3_aa: CASTYRASTGELFF; cdr3_nt: TGTGCCAGCACATACAGGGCGAGCACCGGGGAGCTGTTTTTT; clone_size: .; d_call: .; v_call: TRBV7-2; j_call: TRBJ2-2
cdr3_aa: CASMGTLAGREGAIEKLFF; cdr3_nt: TGTGCCAGCATGGGAACCCTCGCAGGGCGAGAGGGGGCGATTGAAAAACTGTTTTTT; clone_size: .; d_call: TRBD1; v_call: TRBV7-9; j_call: TRBJ1-4
cdr3_aa: CASSNRADNEQFF; cdr3_nt: TGTGCCAGCTCAAACAGGGCCGACAATGAGCAGTTCTTC; clone_size: .; d_call: .; v_call: TRBV18; j_call: TRBJ2-1
cdr3_aa: CASGLTGTGGGGELFF; cdr3_nt: TGTGCTAGTGGTTTGACCGGGACAGGGGGCGGAGGGGAGCTGTTTTTT; clone_size: .; d_call: TRBD1; v_call: TRBV12-5; j_call: TRBJ2-2
cdr3_aa: CASSQVPSGGQVAKNIQYF; cdr3_nt: TGCGCCAGCAGCCAAGTTCCTAGCGGGGGACAAGTAGCCAAAAACATTCAGTACTTC; clone_size: .; d_call: TRBD2; v_call: TRBV4-3; j_call: TRBJ2-4
cdr3_aa: CASSPGVANEKLFF; cdr3_nt: TGTGCCAGCAGCCCAGGGGTCGCTAATGAAAAACTGTTTTTT; clone_size: .; d_call: .; v_call: TRBV5-4; j_call: TRBJ1-4